This TCR beta chain was recorded in a study of shared clonotypes between healthy human individuals. Overall study results and limits: A limitation of the genetic and exposure-history diversity represented arose from few donors.

This clone came up once. Its matching antigen is unknown. Assay: immunoSEQ multiplex PCR; the TCRdb copy retains only in-frame clones and omits some. The sample has 2.5 million or so clones, approximately 92% seen once. CDR1 SGHRS and CDR2 YFSETQ come from the germline V gene. The length of the CDR3 is 16 residues. After removal of 1 base from V and 4 bases from J, the junction contained 3 bases not matched to a gene. The V call is TRBV5-1, the J call TRBJ1-6; 9 nucleotides align to TRBD1. This receptor was taken from a man younger than 35 in good health. What was sequenced was naive CD4+ T cells sorted from blood. This sample's subset: CD45RA+ positively selected. CDR3 nucleotides: TGCGCCAGCAGCTTGTCCGGGACAGGGTATAATTCACCCCTCCACTTT. Encoded protein: CASSLSGTGYNSPLHF.